This T cell receptor beta chain emerged from a study of CD8+ T cells in alopecia areata. Study overall: Treated patients were given oral tofacitinib, which was dosed at 5 to 10 mg twice daily. Treatment ran 6 to 18 months, with 6 months of follow-up afterward.

Stated treatment: oral pan-JAK inhibitor, 5-10 mg twice daily. The germline V gene encodes CDR1 SNHLY and CDR2 FYNNEI. The CDR3 covers 14 residues. The ends lost 6 bases at V and 5 bases at J; junction bases unmatched: 5. Study-level findings and limits: Normal scalp showed lower clonality than lesional scalp, especially alopecia totalis/universalis. Many expanded lesional clones stayed in scalp and blood while on tofacitinib.

As concerns this clone: Its antigen is as yet unknown.

The sequencing template was cDNA reverse transcribed from extracted RNA. The table came from immunoSEQ multiplex PCR; TCRdb's copy has only in-frame clones and leaves some out. This sample has approximately 210,000 clones, with around 65% found just once. V gene TRBV2 combines with J gene TRBJ1-5, with TRBD1 matching 9 bases. The receptor was isolated from a human donor with alopecia areata. The starting material was CD4+ T cells sorted from blood, obtained at week 4, from a patient treated with tofacitinib. The CDR3 here is CASSQDRGDQPQHF. The CDR3 nucleotides are TGTGCCAGCAGCCAGGACAGGGGCGATCAGCCCCAGCATTTT.